These 32 T cell receptor beta chains originate from one sample sequenced in a study of blood T cell repertoires in COVID-19. This table comes from immunoSEQ multiplex PCR, and its TCRdb copy is limited to in-frame clones, with some not included. The sample includes tens of thousands of clones, around 84% seen only once; the top ten take more than 6%. The source material was peripheral blood. These receptors were taken from a human donor with active COVID-19. The donor label of this sample is uncertain.

The CDR3 nucleotides read TGTGCCAGCAGCTCTCGGACAGGGGTAAACGTCCTGACTTTC. It encodes CASSSRTGVNVLTF. The rearrangement uses TRBV7-8 and TRBJ2-6; TRBD1 matches at 9 bases. CDR1 is SGHVS, CDR2 FQNEAQ, per germline. The CDR3 length is 14 residues. V lost 4 bases, J lost 10 bases, and 5 bases stayed unmatched.

The V call is TRBV11-2, the J call TRBJ2-3; a weak D match, TRBD1 (6 bases). The CDR3 length is 16 residues. CDR1 and CDR2 (germline): SGHAT, FQNNGV. V was clipped by 5 bases and J by 2 bases, with 17 bases between them. The CDR3 sequence: CASSPIWGPNTDTQYF. DNA of the CDR3: TGTGCCAGCAGCCCCATATGGGGGCCAAACACAGATACGCAGTATTTT.

The chain is built from TRBV7-9 and TRBJ1-1, with D unresolved. V gave up 6 bases and J gave up 3 bases, with 5 bases separating them. The CDR3 is 11 residues long. Germline V CDR1 and CDR2: SEHNR, FQNEAQ (reference sequence). DNA of the CDR3: TGTGCCAGCAGGAGCTACACTGAAGCTTTCTTT. It specifies CASRSYTEAFF. The variable domain in full, completed from reference TRBV7-9 and TRBJ1-1, reads DTGVSQNPRHKITKRGQNVTFRCDPISEHNRLYWYRQTLGQGPEFLTYFQNEAQLEKSRLLSDRFSAERPKGSFSTLEIQRTEQGDSAMYLCASRSYTEAFFGQGTRLTVV.

The V and J genes are TRBV11-2 and TRBJ2-1, with TRBD2 as a possible D gene (5 bases). Trimming removed 3 bases at V and 3 bases at J, with 21 bases between. Germline CDR1 and CDR2: SGHAT and FQNNGV. The CDR3 extends over 18 amino acids. This CDR3 reads CASSLGRLGVSYYNEQFF. The CDR3 DNA reads as TGTGCCAGCAGCTTGGGGAGACTTGGGGTATCCTACTACAATGAGCAGTTCTTC.

The V call is TRBV7-2, the J call TRBJ1-5, with D tentatively TRBD1 (5 bases). The CDR3 covers 19 residues. The germline V gene encodes CDR1 SGHTA and CDR2 FQGNSA. Trimming left V 4 bases short and J 0 bases short, with 22 bases between. The CDR3 DNA sequence: TGTGCCAGCAGCTGGGGGGGGACTTTCTCCCTTTATAGCAATCAGCCCCAGCATTTT. Protein: CASSWGGTFSLYSNQPQHF.

This clone occurred once. The CDR3 region is CASSPTGFLDSTDTQYF. The CDR3 nucleotides read TGTGCCAGCAGCCCTACAGGGTTCCTGGACAGCACAGATACGCAGTATTTT. V is TRBV7-8 and J is TRBJ2-3; weak D call: TRBD1 (6 bases). The CDR3 is made up of 17 amino acids. Germline assignment: CDR1 SGHVS and CDR2 FQNEAQ. With 5 bases removed from V and 0 bases from J, the gap between germline ends came to 18 bases.

V gene TRBV10-3 combines with J gene TRBJ2-7; the match to TRBD1 covers 8 bases. This CDR3 is built from 14 residues. Trimming removed 2 bases from V and 2 bases from J; junction bases left unmatched: 2. CDR1 and CDR2 (germline): ENHRY, SYGVKD. The DNA of the CDR3 is TGTGCCATCAGTGAGGGACAGGGAACCTACGAGCAGTACTTC. The encoded protein is CAISEGQGTYEQYF.

This rearrangement joins TRBV4-3 to TRBJ1-3; D perhaps matches TRBD1 (6 bases). CDR1 and CDR2 from the germline V gene are LGHNA and YSLEER. The V gene lost 0 bases and the J gene lost 4 bases, with 13 bases spanning the gap. There are 16 residues in the CDR3. The CDR3 nucleotides are TGCGCCAGCAGCCAAGACAGGGGTTACTCCGGAAACACCATATATTTT. This sequence encodes CASSQDRGYSGNTIYF.

This sequence joins TRBV7-3 and TRBJ2-1; 10 nucleotides line up with TRBD1. J gave up 12 bases and V 2 bases, and 7 bases lay outside the gene matches. Germline loops: CDR1 SGHTA, CDR2 FQGTGA. This CDR3 contains 14 residues. In DNA, the CDR3 is TGTGCCAGCAGCTTATTTGGGACAGGGGAACGGCAGTTCTTC. This codes for CASSLFGTGERQFF.

This chain links TRBV7-3 with TRBJ2-3, with unresolved D. The CDR3 is made up of 13 amino acids. Germline V gene sequence: CDR1 SGHTA, CDR2 FQGTGA. V was shortened by 1 base and J by 6 bases, with 8 bases between the two germline ends. DNA for the CDR3: TGTGCCAGCAGCTTAAATTTCGCGGATACGCAGTATTTT. Translated, it gives CASSLNFADTQYF.

The chain carries TRBV7-2 and TRBJ2-5; D might be TRBD2 (6 bases). Per the germline V gene, CDR1 is SGHTA and CDR2 is FQGNSA. This CDR3 is built from 14 residues. V lost 4 bases, J lost 4 bases, and 13 bases lay in between. The CDR3 here is CASSSGLTRETQYF. The CDR3 DNA is TGTGCCAGCAGCTCGGGACTTACCAGAGAGACCCAGTACTTC.

The V call is TRBV29-1, the J call TRBJ2-1; TRBD1 matches at 10 bases. Per germline, CDR1 SQVTM and CDR2 ANQGSEA. V was clipped by 7 bases and J by 8 bases; unmatched bases: 8. The CDR3 totals 13 residues. The CDR3 bases are TGCAGCGCCGACAGGGGGCGCAGGGATGAGCAGTTCTTC. It is translated as CSADRGRRDEQFF.

This clone has more than one count but fewer than ten. The chain couples TRBV6-5 to TRBJ1-5; TRBD1 matches at 9 bases. The CDR3 is 15 amino acids. CDR1 is MNHEY, CDR2 SVGAGI, per germline. Trimming cost V 4 bases and J 4 bases; bases outside gene matches: 5. The chain's CDR3 is CASSSTGGRNQPQHF. As DNA, the CDR3 is TGTGCCAGCAGTTCAACAGGGGGCCGGAATCAGCCCCAGCATTTT.

The V and J genes are TRBV13 and TRBJ2-6; D ambiguous. Germline CDR1 and CDR2: PRHDT and FYEKMQ (reference sequence). The length of the CDR3 is 17 residues. Trimming cost V 0 bases and J 0 bases, with 9 bases left between them. Here the CDR3 reads CASSLGLPNSGANVLTF. The CDR3 DNA reads TGTGCCAGCAGCTTAGGGCTACCAAACTCTGGGGCCAACGTCCTGACTTTC.

CDR3 sequence (DNA): TGTGCCAGCAGTGACCAGGGTCTTGGCTATGGCTACACCTTC. Amino acid sequence: CASSDQGLGYGYTF. This chain joins TRBV6-4 and TRBJ1-2, with a weak D call TRBD1 (5 bases). The CDR3 consists of 14 residues. Per the germline V gene, CDR1 is MRHNA and CDR2 is SNTAGT. V shed 2 bases and J shed 4 bases, with 11 bases lying between them.

CDR3 sequence reads: CAWARTNSPLHF. CDR3 coding DNA: TGTGCCTGGGCCAGGACAAATTCACCCCTCCACTTT. The rearrangement links TRBV30 to TRBJ1-6; a weak D match, TRBD1 (5 bases). V lost 5 bases to trimming and J lost 7 bases, with 9 bases between them. This CDR3 region has 12 residues. From germline, CDR1 is GTSNPN and CDR2 SVGIG (reference sequence).

This clone was seen more than once but under ten times. CDR3 in DNA: TGTGCCAGCAGTCCTCGACAGGGTAATCAGCCCCAGCATTTT. Its protein is CASSPRQGNQPQHF. The rearrangement joins TRBV2 to TRBJ1-5, with 7 bases aligning to TRBD1. The CDR3 sequence is 14 residues long. V gave up 5 bases and J gave up 4 bases; unmatched junction bases: 5. CDR1 is SNHLY and CDR2 is FYNNEI in the germline V gene.

V is TRBV19 and J is TRBJ1-6, with D unresolved. The CDR3 covers 13 residues. Germline V gene sequence: CDR1 LNHDA, CDR2 SQIVND (reference sequence). V lost 1 base and J lost 11, with 9 bases in between. The DNA of the CDR3 is TGTGCCAGTAGTATAGTTCCGGGAGCACCCCTCCACTTT. Amino acid sequence: CASSIVPGAPLHF.

CDR3 protein: CASSLSSEIGEKLFF. The CDR3, as DNA: TGTGCCAGCAGCTTAAGCTCTGAAATCGGGGAAAAACTGTTTTTT. The chain joins TRBV7-9 to TRBJ1-4; D unresolved. Germline CDR1 SEHNR, CDR2 FQNEAQ (reference sequence). This CDR3 contains 15 residues. Trimming removed 2 bases at V and 8 bases at J, with 15 bases between.

The rearrangement links TRBV11-2 to TRBJ2-7; the match to TRBD2 covers 9 bases. With 3 bases clipped from V and 3 bases from J, the junction kept 3 bases outside the gene matches. CDR1 SGHAT and CDR2 FQNNGV come from the germline V gene. The CDR3 is 14 residues long. The chain's CDR3 is CASSFGTSSYEQYF. In DNA form, the CDR3 reads TGTGCCAGCAGCTTCGGGACTAGCAGCTACGAGCAGTACTTC. Supplemented by reference TRBV11-2 and TRBJ2-7, the full variable domain reads EAGVAQSPRYKIIEKRQSVAFWCNPISGHATLYWYQQILGQGPKLLIQFQNNGVVDDSQLPKDRFSAERLKGVDSTLKIQPAKLEDSAVYLCASSFGTSSYEQYFGPGTRLTVT.

The V and J genes are TRBV4-2 and TRBJ2-7; D possibly corresponds to TRBD2 (6 bases). Trimming took off 3 bases at V and 2 bases at J, with 11 bases between the two ends. The germline CDR1 and CDR2 sequences are LGHNA and YNFKEQ. The CDR3 is 14 amino acids. The DNA for the CDR3 is TGTGCCAGCAGCCAGTACGGGGGAACCTACGAGCAGTACTTC. It specifies CASSQYGGTYEQYF.

The chain joins TRBV25-1 to TRBJ2-3, with 12 bases fitting TRBD2. Germline V gene sequence: CDR1 MGHDK, CDR2 SYGVNS. Trimming cost V 4 bases and J 4 bases; bases outside gene matches: 6. The CDR3 runs to 16 residues. CDR3 nucleotide sequence: TGTGCCAGCAGTGTTCTAGCGGGAGGGCGTGCAGATACGCAGTATTTT. Amino acid sequence: CASSVLAGGRADTQYF.

This clone was seen just once. CDR3 protein: CASSSSGTRTGELFF. In DNA, the CDR3 is TGTGCCAGCAGCTCTAGCGGGACAAGAACCGGGGAGCTGTTTTTT. This chain links TRBV7-6 with TRBJ2-2; TRBD2 matches 9 bases. Germline CDR1 SGHVS, CDR2 FNYEAQ. The CDR3 runs to 15 residues. J was trimmed by 5 bases and V by 4 bases; bases with no gene match: 5.

The rearrangement uses TRBV24-1 and TRBJ1-2, with a weak D call TRBD1 (5 bases). CDR1 is KGHDR and CDR2 is SFDVKD in the germline V gene. The CDR3 is 12 residues long. With 3 bases removed from V and 5 bases from J, the gap between germline ends came to 6 bases. The DNA of the CDR3 is TGTGCCACCAGTGATGCAGGGTATGGCTACACCTTC. Its translation is CATSDAGYGYTF.

The chain's CDR3 is CASSLYRGAGANVLTF. The DNA for the CDR3 is TGTGCCAGCAGCTTGTACAGGGGGGCTGGGGCCAACGTCCTGACTTTC. The V gene is TRBV11-2, the J gene TRBJ2-6, with 8 bases matching TRBD1. V shed 3 bases and J 2 bases; nucleotides not matched to a gene: 3. This CDR3 comprises 16 residues. From germline, CDR1 is SGHAT and CDR2 FQNNGV.

This chain connects TRBV11-1 to TRBJ1-1; D is ambiguous. The ends were cut back, 5 bases at V and 1 base at J, with 8 bases in the middle. Germline CDR1 SGHAT, CDR2 FQDESV (reference sequence). The CDR3 is 13 amino acids. CDR3 nucleotide sequence: TGTGCCAGCAGCATTTCCGGGAACACTGAAGCTTTCTTT. Its translation: CASSISGNTEAFF.

The gene calls are TRBV7-2 and TRBJ2-7; 11 nucleotides match TRBD1. This CDR3 comprises 15 residues. With 0 bases clipped from V and 9 bases from J, the junction kept 7 bases outside the gene matches. Germline CDR1 reads SGHTA; CDR2 reads FQGNSA. CDR3 amino acids: CASSLAGTGGIGQYF. CDR3 in DNA: TGTGCCAGCAGCTTAGCAGGGACAGGGGGAATAGGGCAGTACTTC.

This chain uses TRBV27 with TRBJ1-3, with D possibly being TRBD1 (6 bases). The CDR3 contains 16 residues. Trimming took off 0 bases at V and 6 bases at J, with 15 bases between the two ends. Per germline, CDR1 MNHEY and CDR2 SMNVEV (reference sequence). Here the CDR3 reads CASSLSRGTGENTIYF. The CDR3 DNA reads as TGTGCCAGCAGTTTATCGAGGGGGACCGGAGAAAACACCATATATTTT.

The chain combines TRBV6-5 with TRBJ1-1; 9 bases fit TRBD1. Germline CDR1 MNHEY, CDR2 SVGAGI. The CDR3 is made up of 14 amino acids. With 7 bases clipped from V and 6 bases from J, the junction kept 9 bases outside the gene matches. The CDR3 nucleotides read TGTGCCAGCATTGCCCCGGGACAGGGATCTGAAGCTTTCTTT. Encoded protein: CASIAPGQGSEAFF.

This chain links TRBV7-2 with TRBJ2-5, with 9 bases identical to TRBD2. The CDR3 runs 16 residues. J lost 5 bases, V lost 2 bases, and 9 bases had no gene match. CDR1 is SGHTA and CDR2 is FQGNSA in the germline V gene. The CDR3 coding sequence is TGTGCCAGCAGCTTATGGCGGGGGGGCACCGGGGAGACCCAGTACTTC. Translated: CASSLWRGGTGETQYF.

The gene calls are TRBV30 and TRBJ2-3; possibly TRBD2 for D (5 bases). Trimming shortened V by 2 bases and J by 2 bases, and 8 bases separated the two germline ends. The CDR3 is 13 residues long. CDR1 and CDR2 (germline): GTSNPN, SVGIG (reference sequence). The CDR3 nucleotides are TGTGCCTGGAGTTTTCTAGCCACAGATACGCAGTATTTT. This translates into CAWSFLATDTQYF.

The chain joins TRBV28 to TRBJ1-2; weak D call: TRBD1 (6 bases). Germline V gene data show CDR1 as MDHEN and CDR2 as SYDVKM. The germline V and J ends were trimmed by 7 bases and 2 bases, with 14 bases remaining between them. The CDR3 consists of 14 residues. CDR3 region: CASNVPGQNYGYTF. The CDR3 bases are TGTGCCAGCAATGTACCCGGACAGAACTATGGCTACACCTTC.